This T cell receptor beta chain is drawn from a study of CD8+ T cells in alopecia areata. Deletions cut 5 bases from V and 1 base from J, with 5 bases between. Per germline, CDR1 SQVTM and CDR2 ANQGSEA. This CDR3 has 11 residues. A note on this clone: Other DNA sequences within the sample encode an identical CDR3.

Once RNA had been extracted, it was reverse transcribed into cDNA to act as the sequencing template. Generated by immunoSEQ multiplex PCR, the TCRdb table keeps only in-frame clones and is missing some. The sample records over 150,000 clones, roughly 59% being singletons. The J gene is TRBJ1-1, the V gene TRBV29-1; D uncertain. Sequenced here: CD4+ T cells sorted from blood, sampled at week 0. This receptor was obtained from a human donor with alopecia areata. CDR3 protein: CSVRQNTEAFF. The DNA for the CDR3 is TGCAGCGTTAGGCAGAACACTGAAGCTTTCTTT.